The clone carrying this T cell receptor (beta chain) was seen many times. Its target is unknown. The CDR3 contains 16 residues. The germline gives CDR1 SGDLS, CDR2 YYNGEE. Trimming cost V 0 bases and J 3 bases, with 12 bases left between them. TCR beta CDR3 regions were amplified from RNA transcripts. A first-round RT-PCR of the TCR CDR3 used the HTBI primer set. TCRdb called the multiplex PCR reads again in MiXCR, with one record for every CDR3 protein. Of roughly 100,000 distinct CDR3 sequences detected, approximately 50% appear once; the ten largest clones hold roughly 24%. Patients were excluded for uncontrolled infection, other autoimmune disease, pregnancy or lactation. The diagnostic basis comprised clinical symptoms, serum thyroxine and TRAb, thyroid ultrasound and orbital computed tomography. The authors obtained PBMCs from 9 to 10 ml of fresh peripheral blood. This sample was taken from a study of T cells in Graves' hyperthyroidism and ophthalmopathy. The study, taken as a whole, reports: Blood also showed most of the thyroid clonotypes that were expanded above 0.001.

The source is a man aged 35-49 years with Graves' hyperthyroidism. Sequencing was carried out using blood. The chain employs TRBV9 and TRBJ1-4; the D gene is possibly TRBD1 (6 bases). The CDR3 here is CASSVGQVAANEKLFF. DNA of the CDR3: TGTGCCAGCAGCGTAGGACAGGTTGCAGCTAATGAAAAACTGTTTTTT.